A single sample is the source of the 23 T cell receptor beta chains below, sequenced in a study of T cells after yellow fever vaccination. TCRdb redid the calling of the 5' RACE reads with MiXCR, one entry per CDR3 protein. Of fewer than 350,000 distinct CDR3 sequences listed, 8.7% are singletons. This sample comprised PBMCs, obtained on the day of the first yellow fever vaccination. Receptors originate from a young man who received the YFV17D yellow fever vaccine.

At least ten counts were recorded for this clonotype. CDR3 in DNA: TGCGCCAGCCGCGGGACAGGGTGGGACACTGAAGCTTTCTTT. The encoded protein is CASRGTGWDTEAFF. V gene TRBV5-1 combines with J gene TRBJ1-1, with 9 bases lining up with TRBD1. The CDR3 totals 14 residues. The germline gives CDR1 SGHRS, CDR2 YFSETQ. V trimming: 7 bases; J trimming: 3 bases; junction bases outside the gene matches: 7.

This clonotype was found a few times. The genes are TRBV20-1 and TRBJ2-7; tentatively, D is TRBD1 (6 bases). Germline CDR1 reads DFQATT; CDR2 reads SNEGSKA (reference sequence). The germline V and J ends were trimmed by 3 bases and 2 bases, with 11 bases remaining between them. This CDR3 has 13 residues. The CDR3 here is CSARDSLTYEQYF. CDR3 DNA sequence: TGCAGTGCTAGGGACAGTTTGACCTACGAGCAGTACTTC.

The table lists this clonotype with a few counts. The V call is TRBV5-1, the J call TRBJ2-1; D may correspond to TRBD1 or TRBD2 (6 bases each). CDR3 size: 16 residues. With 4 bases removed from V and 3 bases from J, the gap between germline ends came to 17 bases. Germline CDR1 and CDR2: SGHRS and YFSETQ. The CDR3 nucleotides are TGCGCCAGCAGCCCTAAGAGGGGGGTCCACTACAATGAGCAGTTCTTC. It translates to CASSPKRGVHYNEQFF.

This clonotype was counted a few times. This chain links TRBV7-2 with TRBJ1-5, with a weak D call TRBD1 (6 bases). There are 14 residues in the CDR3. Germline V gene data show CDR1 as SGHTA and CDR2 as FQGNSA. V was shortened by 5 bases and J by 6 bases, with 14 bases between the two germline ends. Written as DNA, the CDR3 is TGTGCCAGCAGCCCCGACAGGAATGGTCAGCCCCAGCATTTT. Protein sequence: CASSPDRNGQPQHF.

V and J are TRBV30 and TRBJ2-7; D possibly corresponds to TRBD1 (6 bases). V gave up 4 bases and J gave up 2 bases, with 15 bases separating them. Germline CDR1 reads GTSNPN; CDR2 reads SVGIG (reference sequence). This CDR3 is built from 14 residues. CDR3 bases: TGTGCCTGGAACATAGGACAGTCTCCCTACGAGCAGTACTTC. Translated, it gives CAWNIGQSPYEQYF.

In DNA, the CDR3 is TGCGCCAGCAGCCCCGCCATCGACAGGGTCCATGGCTACACCTTC. Translation: CASSPAIDRVHGYTF. The chain recombines TRBV5-1 with TRBJ1-2; 7 bases map to TRBD1. The CDR3 extends over 15 amino acids. V trimming: 4 bases; J trimming: 6 bases; junction bases outside the gene matches: 12. CDR1 is SGHRS, CDR2 YFSETQ, per germline.

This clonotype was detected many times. The CDR3 DNA reads as TGTGCCAGCACCCAGAGGCGGGGTATCACAGATACGCAGTATTTT. Amino acids: CASTQRRGITDTQYF. The chain recombines TRBV6-5 with TRBJ2-3; TRBD2 is a possible D gene (6 bases). V was pared by 7 bases and J by 2 bases, with 16 bases between. This CDR3 is 15 amino acids long. The germline V gene encodes CDR1 MNHEY and CDR2 SVGAGI.

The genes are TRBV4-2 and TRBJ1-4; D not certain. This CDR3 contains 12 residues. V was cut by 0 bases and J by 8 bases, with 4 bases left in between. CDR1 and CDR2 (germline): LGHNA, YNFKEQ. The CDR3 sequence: CASSQEWEKLFF. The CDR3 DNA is TGTGCCAGCAGCCAAGAGTGGGAAAAACTGTTTTTT.

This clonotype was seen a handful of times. The CDR3 region is CASSLNTGYEQYV. DNA of the CDR3: TGCGCCAGCAGCTTGAATACAGGCTACGAGCAGTACGTC. The rearrangement links TRBV5-1 to TRBJ2-7, with D possibly TRBD1 on 5 matching bases. Germline V CDR1 and CDR2: SGHRS, YFSETQ. CDR3 length: 13 residues. The germline V and J ends were trimmed by 1 base and 3 bases, with 8 bases remaining between them.

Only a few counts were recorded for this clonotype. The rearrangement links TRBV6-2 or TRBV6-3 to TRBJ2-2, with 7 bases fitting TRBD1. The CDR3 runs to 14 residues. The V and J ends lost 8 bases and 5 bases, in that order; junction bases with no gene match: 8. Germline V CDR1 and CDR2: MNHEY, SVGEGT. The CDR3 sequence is CASGITGVTGELFF. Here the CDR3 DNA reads TGTGCCAGCGGGATTACAGGGGTGACCGGGGAGCTGTTTTTT.

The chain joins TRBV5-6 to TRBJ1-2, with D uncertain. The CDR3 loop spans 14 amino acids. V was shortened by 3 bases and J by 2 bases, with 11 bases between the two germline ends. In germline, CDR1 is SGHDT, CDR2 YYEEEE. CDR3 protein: CASSWVSLNYGYTF. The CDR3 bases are TGTGCCAGCAGCTGGGTGTCACTAAACTATGGCTACACCTTC.

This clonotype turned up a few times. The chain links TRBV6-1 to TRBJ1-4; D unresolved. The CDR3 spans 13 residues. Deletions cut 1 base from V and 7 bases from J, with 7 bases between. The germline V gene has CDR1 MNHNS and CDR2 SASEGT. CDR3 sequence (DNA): TGTGCCAGCAGTGAAGGGGGTGGTGAAAAACTGTTTTTT. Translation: CASSEGGGEKLFF.

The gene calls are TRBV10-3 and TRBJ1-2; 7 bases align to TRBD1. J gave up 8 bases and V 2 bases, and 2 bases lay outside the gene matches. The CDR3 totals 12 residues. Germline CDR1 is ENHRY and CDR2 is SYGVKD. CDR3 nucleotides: TGTGCCATCAGTGAGGACAGGGAGGGCTACACCTTC. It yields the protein CAISEDREGYTF.

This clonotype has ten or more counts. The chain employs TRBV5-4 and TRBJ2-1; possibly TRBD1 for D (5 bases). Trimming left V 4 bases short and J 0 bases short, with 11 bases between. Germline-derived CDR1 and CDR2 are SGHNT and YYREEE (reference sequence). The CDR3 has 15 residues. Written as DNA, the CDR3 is TGTGCCAGCAGCCTCGACAGAAGCTCCTACAATGAGCAGTTCTTC. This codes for CASSLDRSSYNEQFF.

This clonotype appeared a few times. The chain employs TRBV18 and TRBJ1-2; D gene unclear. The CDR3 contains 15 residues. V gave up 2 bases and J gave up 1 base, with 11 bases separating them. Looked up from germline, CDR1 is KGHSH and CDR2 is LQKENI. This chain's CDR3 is CASSPGPLDNYGYTF. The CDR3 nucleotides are TGTGCCAGCTCACCAGGCCCACTGGATAACTATGGCTACACCTTC.

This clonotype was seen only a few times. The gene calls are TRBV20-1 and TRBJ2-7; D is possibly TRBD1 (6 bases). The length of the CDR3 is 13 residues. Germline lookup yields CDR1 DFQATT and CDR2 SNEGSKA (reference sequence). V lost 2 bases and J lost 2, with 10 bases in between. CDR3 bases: TGCAGTGCTAGATACTACAGGGCCTACGAGCAGTACTTC. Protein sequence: CSARYYRAYEQYF.

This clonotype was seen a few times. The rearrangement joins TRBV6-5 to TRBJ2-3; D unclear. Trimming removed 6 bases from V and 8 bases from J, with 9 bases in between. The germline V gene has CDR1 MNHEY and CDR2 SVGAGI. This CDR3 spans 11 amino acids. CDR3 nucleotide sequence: TGTGCCAGCAGGCAAATGGGTACGCAGTATTTT. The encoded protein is CASRQMGTQYF.

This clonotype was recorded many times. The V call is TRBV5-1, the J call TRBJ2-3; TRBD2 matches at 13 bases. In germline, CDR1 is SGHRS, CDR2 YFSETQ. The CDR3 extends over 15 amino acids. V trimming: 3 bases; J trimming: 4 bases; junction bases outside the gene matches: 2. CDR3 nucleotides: TGCGCCAGCAGCTCCGGACTAGCGGGGGCAGATACGCAGTATTTT. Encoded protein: CASSSGLAGADTQYF.

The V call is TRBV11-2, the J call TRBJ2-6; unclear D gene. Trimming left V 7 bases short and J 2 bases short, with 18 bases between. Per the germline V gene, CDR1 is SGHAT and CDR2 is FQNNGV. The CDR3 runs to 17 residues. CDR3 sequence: CASTPAPGYAGANVLTF. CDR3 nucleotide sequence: TGTGCCAGCACCCCTGCCCCCGGTTACGCTGGGGCCAACGTCCTGACTTTC.

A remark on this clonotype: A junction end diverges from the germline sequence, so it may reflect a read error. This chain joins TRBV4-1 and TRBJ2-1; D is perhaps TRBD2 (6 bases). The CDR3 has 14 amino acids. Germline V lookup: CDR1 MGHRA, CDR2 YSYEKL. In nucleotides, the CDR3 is TGCGCCAGCAGCCAAAGGGACTCCCACAATGAGCAGTTCTTC. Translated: CASSQRDSHNEQFF.

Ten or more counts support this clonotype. As DNA, the CDR3 is TGTGCCAGCAGTTTAGAGGCCGGGGGTGGGTACGAGCAGTACGTC. Amino acids: CASSLEAGGGYEQYV. V and J are TRBV12-3 or TRBV12-4 and TRBJ2-7; the D gene is possibly TRBD2 (6 bases). The CDR3 totals 15 residues. The germline V and J ends were trimmed by 1 base and 4 bases, with 14 bases remaining between them.

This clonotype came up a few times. The CDR3 coding sequence is TGCGCCAGCAGCTTTCGCCGGTGGGAGGGACAGATGAACACTGAAGCTTTCTTT. Protein product: CASSFRRWEGQMNTEAFF. V is TRBV5-1 and J is TRBJ1-1, with 7 bases identical to TRBD1. CDR3 length equals 18 residues. Germline V gene sequence: CDR1 SGHRS, CDR2 YFSETQ. The V gene end was trimmed by 2 bases and the J gene end by 0 bases; junction bases not matched to a gene: 13.

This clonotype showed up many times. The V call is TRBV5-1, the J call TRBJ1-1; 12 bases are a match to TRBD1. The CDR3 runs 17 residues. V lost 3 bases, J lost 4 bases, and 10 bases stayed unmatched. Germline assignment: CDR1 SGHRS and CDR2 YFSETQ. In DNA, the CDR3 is TGCGCCAGCAGCTCCCTGGGACAGGGGGCGTCTGGCACTGAAGCTTTCTTT. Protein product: CASSSLGQGASGTEAFF.